A selection of T cell receptor beta chains follows, all from one sample in a study of shared clonotypes between healthy human individuals. Method: immunoSEQ multiplex PCR; TCRdb's copy keeps in-frame clones and lacks some. The data contain approximately 2,000,000 clones, around 90% of them singletons. Source material: naive CD4+ T cells from PBMCs. Receptors originate from a man younger than 30 in good health. Some clones in this sample may be carry-over from other donors' samples. CDR3s include the opening cysteine and the closing phenylalanine or tryptophan. Fields, in order: CDR3 length, J gene, V gene, CDR3 protein.

14	TRBJ2-2	TRBV7-9	CASSPQGTTGELFF
17	TRBJ1-4	TRBV28	CASSRPGMRITYEKLFF
19	TRBJ2-7	TRBV5-1	CASSPQGSNIAGGLYEQYF
14	TRBJ1-5	TRBV19	CASSLNGGDQPQHF
15	TRBJ1-1	TRBV7-9	CASSAGRGRVTEAFF
10	TRBJ2-3	TRBV30	CAGGSDTQYF
16	TRBJ2-3	TRBV28	CASSPIYRDVEDTQYF
16	TRBJ2-3	TRBV2	CASRQGARGETDTQYF
12	TRBJ2-7	TRBV18	CASSPSLDEQYF
14	TRBJ1-4	TRBV5-1	CASSLNPTNEKLFF
18	TRBJ2-3	TRBV7-6	CASSLEVSGLTSTDTQYF
16	TRBJ2-1	TRBV7-9	CASSLGGLAIYNEQFF
14	TRBJ2-3	TRBV10-1	CASSPLLSTDTQYF
13	TRBJ1-5	TRBV5-1	CASSQDRDQPQHF
15	TRBJ2-7	TRBV5-1	CASSLAQGVSYEQYF
13	TRBJ2-5	TRBV6-1	CASSETWVETQYF
12	TRBJ2-7	TRBV2	CASKKGAYEQYF
12	TRBJ1-2	TRBV19	CASEGRIYGYTF
15	TRBJ2-1	TRBV2	CASSVLATTYNEQFF
14	TRBJ2-7	TRBV7-3	CASSLTSTGAEQYF
14	TRBJ2-7	TRBV27	CASRSFGAPYEQYF
14	TRBJ1-5	TRBV10-1	CASSVRDRRQPQHF
14	TRBJ2-5	TRBV15	CATSRTGYQETQYF
16	TRBJ2-7	TRBV28	CASSNHQGSGSYEQYF
17	TRBJ2-7	TRBV21-1	CASAGTSGTIDSYEQYF
15	TRBJ1-5	TRBV7-9	CASSRGQGDDQPQHF
15	TRBJ1-5	TRBV28	CASTPFPSSNQPQHF
14	TRBJ1-2	TRBV5-6	CASHPVGQIYGYTF